The 32 T cell receptor beta chains below were found in one sample sequenced in a study of blood T cell repertoires in COVID-19. Repertoires were generated with immunoSEQ multiplex PCR, while TCRdb's copy carries only in-frame clones and drops some. The sample has around 200,000 clones, more than 80% seen once; the top ten hold around 1.3%. Sample: peripheral blood. These TCRs come from a woman aged 25 to 39 with COVID-19, enrolled during active disease.

The rearrangement joins TRBV5-1 to TRBJ1-1; D not resolved. This CDR3 has 10 amino acids. CDR1 is SGHRS, CDR2 YFSETQ, per germline. Trimming stripped 3 bases from V and 11 bases from J, with 8 bases between. The CDR3 nucleotides read TGCGCCAGCAGCTCCGAGAGGGCTTTCTTT. Translating it yields CASSSERAFF.

In its sample, this clone was seen a few times. V usage is TRBV7-2 and J usage is TRBJ2-1; 7 nucleotides agree with TRBD2. V gave up 5 bases and J gave up 2 bases; unmatched junction bases: 9. From germline, CDR1 is SGHTA and CDR2 FQGNSA. The CDR3 sequence is 16 residues long. The CDR3 loop reads CASSQIGGRAYNEQFF. The CDR3, as DNA: TGTGCCAGCAGCCAAATTGGCGGGAGAGCCTACAATGAGCAGTTCTTC.

The chain links TRBV5-5 to TRBJ1-4, with 9 bases aligning to TRBD1. The germline gives CDR1 SGHKS, CDR2 YYEKEE (reference sequence). J was trimmed by 4 bases and V by 0 bases; bases with no gene match: 7. This CDR3 is 17 amino acids long. The CDR3 DNA sequence: TGTGCCAGCAGCTTGGCCCTATGGGACAGGGTTAATGAAAAACTGTTTTTT. Its translation is CASSLALWDRVNEKLFF.

In its sample, this clone was seen many times. The V and J genes are TRBV19 and TRBJ1-2; 9 bases line up with TRBD1. This CDR3 is built from 14 residues. Per the germline V gene, CDR1 is LNHDA and CDR2 is SQIVND (reference sequence). J gave up 0 bases and V 7 bases, and 3 bases lay outside the gene matches. This CDR3 is CASIRTGANYGYTF. Written as DNA, the CDR3 is TGTGCCAGTATCCGGACAGGGGCTAACTATGGCTACACCTTC.

The chain employs TRBV19 and TRBJ1-5; D gene unclear. Germline CDR1 and CDR2: LNHDA and SQIVND (reference sequence). The ends were cut back, 5 bases at V and 1 base at J, with 9 bases in the middle. The CDR3 is 14 residues long. CDR3 region: CASSSRRSNQPQHF. The CDR3 DNA reads TGTGCCAGTAGTTCAAGGAGGAGCAATCAGCCCCAGCATTTT.

This chain joins TRBV5-1 and TRBJ1-2, with D possibly TRBD1 on 5 matching bases. Germline CDR1 is SGHRS and CDR2 is YFSETQ. Trimming shortened V by 3 bases and J by 8 bases, and 17 bases separated the two germline ends. The CDR3 has 14 residues. CDR3 bases: TGCGCCAGCAGCTACCCGGACACCGGGGGGGGCTACACCTTC. Translating it yields CASSYPDTGGGYTF.

The rearrangement uses TRBV6-5 and TRBJ2-2; 10 nucleotides agree with TRBD2. Germline V gene data show CDR1 as MNHEY and CDR2 as SVGAGI. The CDR3 loop spans 15 amino acids. The junction had 5 bases not matched to a gene; V was cut back by 4 bases and J by 6 bases. CDR3 nucleotide sequence: TGTGCCAGCAGTTCGCTAGCGGGAGTTGCCGGGGAGCTGTTTTTT. Protein: CASSSLAGVAGELFF.

V is TRBV6-5 and J is TRBJ1-5; TRBD1 might be the D (5 bases). The CDR3 runs 15 residues. The V end was cut by 0 bases, the J end by 6 bases, with 12 bases between. Per the germline V gene, CDR1 is MNHEY and CDR2 is SVGAGI. The CDR3 sequence is CASSYSVQGSQPQHF. Here the CDR3 DNA reads TGTGCCAGCAGTTACTCGGTCCAGGGCTCTCAGCCCCAGCATTTT.

The gene calls are TRBV14 and TRBJ2-3, with 9 bases lining up with TRBD1. Unmatched junction bases numbered 3, after V lost 3 bases and J lost 2 bases. The CDR3 has 15 amino acids. The germline V gene encodes CDR1 SGHDN and CDR2 FVKESK. CDR3 coding DNA: TGTGCCAGCAGCCAGCGGACAGGGGACACAGATACGCAGTATTTT. It encodes CASSQRTGDTDTQYF.

Only a few counts were recorded for this clone. The chain employs TRBV2 and TRBJ1-1; D call uncertain. Germline values: CDR1 SNHLY, CDR2 FYNNEI. The CDR3 contains 12 residues. V lost 7 bases to trimming and J lost 6 bases, with 12 bases between them. The CDR3 loop is CASNFGGPEAFF. The CDR3 region has the DNA TGTGCCAGCAACTTTGGTGGGCCTGAAGCTTTCTTT.

This clone appeared a single time. The V and J genes are TRBV9 and TRBJ1-2, with 7 positions matching TRBD1. CDR1 and CDR2 from the germline V gene are SGDLS and YYNGEE. The ends lost 0 bases at V and 4 bases at J; junction bases unmatched: 3. The CDR3 has 14 residues. CDR3 sequence (DNA): TGTGCCAGCAGCGTAGGGGGGACAGCCTATGGCTACACCTTC. It codes for CASSVGGTAYGYTF. The full variable domain, its missing parts supplied by reference TRBV9 and TRBJ1-2, is DSGVTQTPKHLITATGQRVTLRCSPRSGDLSVYWYQQSLDQGLQFLIQYYNGEERAKGNILERFSAQQFPDLHSELNLSSLELGDSALYFCASSVGGTAYGYTFGSGTRLTVV.

The CDR3 region is CASSYSSRGADTQYF. CDR3 in DNA: TGTGCCAGCAGTTACTCGTCCAGGGGAGCAGATACGCAGTATTTT. The gene calls are TRBV6-6 and TRBJ2-3, with D possibly TRBD1 on 6 matching bases. The CDR3 spans 15 residues. Trimming removed 0 bases from V and 4 bases from J, with 11 bases in between. Germline V gene data show CDR1 as MNHNY and CDR2 as SVGAGI (reference sequence).

V and J are TRBV7-9 and TRBJ2-3, with a weak D call TRBD1 (6 bases). CDR1 and CDR2 from the germline V gene are SEHNR and FQNEAQ (reference sequence). The CDR3 loop spans 13 amino acids. Trimming cost V 5 bases and J 3 bases, with 9 bases left between them. The CDR3 reads CASSKDSTDTQYF. In DNA form, the CDR3 reads TGTGCCAGCAGCAAGGACAGTACAGATACGCAGTATTTT.

V usage is TRBV6-2 or TRBV6-3 and J usage is TRBJ1-2; TRBD1 agrees at 9 bases. V gave up 7 bases and J gave up 4 bases; unmatched junction bases: 4. The CDR3 consists of 13 residues. Germline lookup yields CDR1 MNHEY and CDR2 SVGEGT. In DNA, the CDR3 is TGTGCCAGCAACCCGGACAGGGGCTATGGCTACACCTTC. This gives the protein CASNPDRGYGYTF.

This clone has just a few counts. The V and J genes are TRBV13 and TRBJ2-1; D might be TRBD2 (5 bases). The V end was cut by 1 base, the J end by 0 bases, with 7 bases between. The V gene's germline CDR1 is PRHDT and CDR2 FYEKMQ (reference sequence). The CDR3 covers 15 residues. The CDR3 region is CASSLAGSSYNEQFF. The CDR3 DNA sequence: TGTGCCAGCAGCTTAGCGGGAAGCTCCTACAATGAGCAGTTCTTC.

V is TRBV6-1 and J is TRBJ1-1; no clear D gene. CDR1 and CDR2 from the germline V gene are MNHNS and SASEGT. The CDR3 is 13 amino acids. Trimming stripped 2 bases from V and 6 bases from J, with 10 bases between. The DNA for the CDR3 is TGTGCCAGCAGTGAAATGTGGGGAGCTGAAGCTTTCTTT. Its translation: CASSEMWGAEAFF.

The chain employs TRBV18 and TRBJ2-3; 7 bases map to TRBD2. Unmatched junction bases numbered 12, after V lost 3 bases and J lost 0 bases. From germline, CDR1 is KGHSH and CDR2 LQKENI. This CDR3 is 18 amino acids long. The CDR3 spells CASSPVGTGGFSTDTQYF. CDR3 nucleotides: TGTGCCAGCTCACCGGTGGGCACGGGGGGATTTAGCACAGATACGCAGTATTTT.

The genes are TRBV7-3 and TRBJ1-1; 10 bases are shared with TRBD1. CDR1 is SGHTA, CDR2 FQGTGA, per germline. This CDR3 is 16 amino acids long. V dropped 5 bases and J dropped 4; count of bases not matched to a gene: 10. In DNA form, the CDR3 reads TGTGCCAGCAGCCAGACAGGGGGCGCGCCGGTCACTGAAGCTTTCTTT. Encoded protein: CASSQTGGAPVTEAFF.

V usage is TRBV5-1 and J usage is TRBJ1-6; D possibly corresponds to TRBD1 (6 bases). The CDR3 has 15 amino acids. The ends were cut back, 5 bases at V and 6 bases at J, with 15 bases in the middle. Germline CDR1 reads SGHRS; CDR2 reads YFSETQ. The CDR3 is CASSLNRVPNSPLHF. In DNA, the CDR3 is TGCGCCAGCAGTCTGAACAGGGTACCTAATTCACCCCTCCACTTT.

This clone was detected once. This chain links TRBV7-9 with TRBJ2-1; 10 bases agree with TRBD2. V gave up 5 bases and J gave up 7 bases; unmatched junction bases: 8. CDR1 is SEHNR, CDR2 FQNEAQ, per germline (reference sequence). The CDR3 totals 15 residues. CDR3 loop: CASSDLAGEGNEQFF. Written as DNA, the CDR3 is TGTGCCAGCAGCGATCTAGCGGGAGAAGGAAATGAGCAGTTCTTC.

This clone has just a few counts. The V call is TRBV11-2, the J call TRBJ1-1, with a weak D call TRBD1 (5 bases). Germline V gene sequence: CDR1 SGHAT, CDR2 FQNNGV. The CDR3 spans 13 residues. Trimming shortened V by 5 bases and J by 8 bases, and 15 bases separated the two germline ends. CDR3 DNA: TGTGCCAGCAGCGAAGTAGGGGCGGGGGAAGCTTTCTTT. Translation gives CASSEVGAGEAFF. Complete variable domain (other parts from reference TRBV11-2 and TRBJ1-1): EAGVAQSPRYKIIEKRQSVAFWCNPISGHATLYWYQQILGQGPKLLIQFQNNGVVDDSQLPKDRFSAERLKGVDSTLKIQPAKLEDSAVYLCASSEVGAGEAFFGQGTRLTVV.

The V and J genes are TRBV29-1 and TRBJ2-7, with a possible D match to TRBD2 (5 bases). The CDR3 loop spans 14 amino acids. With 3 bases removed from V and 1 base from J, the gap between germline ends came to 13 bases. The germline V gene has CDR1 SQVTM and CDR2 ANQGSEA. Written as DNA, the CDR3 is TGCAGCGTTGAGGGAGCCAGCTCTTCCTACGAGCAGTACTTC. Its translation: CSVEGASSSYEQYF.

Worth noting for this clone: Additional DNA sequences in this sample encode the identical CDR3. The rearrangement uses TRBV12-3 or TRBV12-4 and TRBJ1-5; D may be TRBD1 (5 bases). This CDR3 has 13 residues. The V gene lost 0 bases and the J gene lost 6 bases, with 6 bases spanning the gap. The CDR3 region has the DNA TGTGCCAGCAGTTTAGCCGGGGGTCAGCCCCAGCATTTT. This gives the protein CASSLAGGQPQHF.

CDR3 sequence (DNA): TGTGCCAGCAGCCCTCGGGTCCACGGTCAGCTATACAATGAGCAGTTCTTC. It codes for CASSPRVHGQLYNEQFF. This sequence joins TRBV9 and TRBJ2-1; D not certain. The CDR3 sequence is 17 residues long. Trimming stripped 4 bases from V and 4 bases from J, with 21 bases between. Looked up from germline, CDR1 is SGDLS and CDR2 is YYNGEE.

The chain carries TRBV5-1 and TRBJ2-7; perhaps TRBD2 as D (6 bases). Deletions cut 3 bases from V and 6 bases from J, with 10 bases between. CDR1 and CDR2 (germline): SGHRS, YFSETQ. This CDR3 has 12 amino acids. CDR3 nucleotides: TGCGCCAGCAGCTCCCCCGGGGGCGAGCAGTACTTC. Translated: CASSSPGGEQYF.

The chain employs TRBV10-3 and TRBJ2-6; TRBD1 aligns across 7 bases. Germline CDR1 is ENHRY and CDR2 is SYGVKD. The CDR3 is 16 amino acids. Trimming cost V 0 bases and J 8 bases; bases outside gene matches: 7. The DNA for the CDR3 is TGTGCCATCAGTGAGTCGGAGAGGGGGCAAACCAACGTCCTGACTTTC. The encoded protein is CAISESERGQTNVLTF.

The chain combines TRBV2 with TRBJ1-1; D is ambiguous. The CDR3 is made up of 13 amino acids. V was cut by 3 bases and J by 5 bases, with 10 bases left in between. Germline V gives CDR1 SNHLY, CDR2 FYNNEI. The CDR3 sequence is CASSEYRGTEAFF. The CDR3 DNA follows: TGTGCCAGCAGTGAGTACCGAGGGACTGAAGCTTTCTTT. Combining the CDR3 with reference TRBV2 and TRBJ1-1 gives the whole variable domain EPEVTQTPSHQVTQMGQEVILRCVPISNHLYFYWYRQILGQKVEFLVSFYNNEISEKSEIFDDQFSVERPDGSNFTLKIRSTKLEDSAMYFCASSEYRGTEAFFGQGTRLTVV.

This clone is a singleton in its sample. V and J are TRBV5-6 and TRBJ2-5; TRBD2 matches 8 bases. CDR1 is SGHDT and CDR2 is YYEEEE in the germline V gene. With 0 bases clipped from V and 4 bases from J, the junction kept 8 bases outside the gene matches. This CDR3 contains 16 residues. The CDR3 coding sequence is TGTGCCAGCAGCTTGGGGGCGGGAGGACGTACAGAGACCCAGTACTTC. Protein sequence: CASSLGAGGRTETQYF.

This clone was counted a few times. This chain uses TRBV9 with TRBJ2-3; 7 positions match TRBD2. Germline CDR1 SGDLS, CDR2 YYNGEE. The CDR3 length is 15 residues. J gave up 4 bases and V 3 bases, and 8 bases lay outside the gene matches. As DNA, the CDR3 is TGTGCCAGCAGCGAGGTGGCTAGCGGCGCAGATACGCAGTATTTT. Its protein is CASSEVASGADTQYF.

V is TRBV5-1 and J is TRBJ1-1; possible D gene TRBD1, 6 bases. The CDR3 consists of 15 residues. Trimming left V 2 bases short and J 1 base short, with 12 bases between. CDR1 SGHRS and CDR2 YFSETQ come from the germline V gene. The CDR3 is CASSLGGVKNTEAFF. DNA for the CDR3: TGCGCCAGCAGCTTAGGGGGGGTTAAGAACACTGAAGCTTTCTTT.

This sequence joins TRBV5-4 and TRBJ1-1; 11 bases are shared with TRBD1. V shed 4 bases, J shed 5 bases, and the junction held 7 bases outside the gene matches. This CDR3 is 15 amino acids long. Germline CDR1 SGHNT, CDR2 YYREEE (reference sequence). The CDR3 DNA is TGTGCCAGCAGCCCCCGGGACAGGGGGGGGACTGAAGCTTTCTTT. Translating it yields CASSPRDRGGTEAFF.

The gene calls are TRBV7-2 and TRBJ1-5, with D unresolved. Germline V gene data show CDR1 as SGHTA and CDR2 as FQGNSA. Trimming shortened V by 2 bases and J by 9 bases, and 11 bases separated the two germline ends. The CDR3 has 13 amino acids. The CDR3 nucleotides read TGTGCCAGCAGCTTACAGGCCGTCGGGCCCCAGCATTTT. Its translation: CASSLQAVGPQHF.